These 5 T cell receptor beta chains came from one sample sequenced in a study of shared clonotypes between healthy human individuals. Data came from immunoSEQ multiplex PCR; TCRdb stores just in-frame clones and leaves some out. The data show some 2,500,000 clones, roughly 90% seen once. The sample consisted of naive CD4+ T cells from PBMCs. As for subset: CD45RA+ positively selected. These receptors all come from a man aged 18 to 29 in good health. Some clones in this sample may be carry-over from other donors' samples.

To note about this clone: This sample includes further DNA sequences coding for the same CDR3. The J gene is TRBJ2-7, the V gene TRBV28; 11 bases match TRBD2. The ends lost 6 bases at V and 4 bases at J; junction bases unmatched: 2. Germline CDR1 MDHEN, CDR2 SYDVKM. The CDR3 contains 13 residues. CDR3 loop: CASSTSGSYEQYF. As DNA, the CDR3 is TGTGCCAGCAGCACTAGCGGGAGTTACGAGCAGTACTTC.

The chain uses TRBV7-2 and TRBJ1-2; 8 bases are a match to TRBD1. The V and J ends lost 1 base and 8 bases, in that order; junction bases with no gene match: 12. This CDR3 has 16 amino acids. CDR1 and CDR2 from the germline V gene are SGHTA and FQGNSA. In DNA form, the CDR3 reads TGTGCCAGCAGCTTAGACCCAGGGGGCGATGGAAGGGGCTACACCTTC. This sequence encodes CASSLDPGGDGRGYTF.

The CDR3 reads CAWSVGSVGAKNIQYF. The CDR3 DNA reads TGTGCCTGGAGTGTAGGTTCAGTGGGGGCCAAAAACATTCAGTACTTC. This chain joins TRBV30 and TRBJ2-4; D is ambiguous. Germline CDR1 reads GTSNPN; CDR2 reads SVGIG (reference sequence). The CDR3 loop spans 16 amino acids. V gave up 0 bases and J gave up 1 base, with 13 bases separating them.

For the CDR3, the DNA is TGCGCCAGCAGCCGACCACCGGCCTCATATGGCTACACCTTC. As protein: CASSRPPASYGYTF. The J gene is TRBJ1-2, the V gene TRBV4-1; D not certain. V was clipped by 4 bases and J by 5 bases, with 14 bases between them. This CDR3 contains 14 residues. Germline CDR1 and CDR2: MGHRA and YSYEKL.

The rearrangement uses TRBV9 and TRBJ2-1, with D perhaps assigned TRBD1 or TRBD2 (5 bases each). V was clipped by 3 bases and J by 10 bases, with 14 bases between them. The CDR3 is made up of 13 amino acids. Germline CDR1 reads SGDLS; CDR2 reads YYNGEE. CDR3 amino acids: CASSEGPLGEQFF. DNA for the CDR3: TGTGCCAGCAGCGAGGGACCGCTCGGGGAGCAGTTCTTC.